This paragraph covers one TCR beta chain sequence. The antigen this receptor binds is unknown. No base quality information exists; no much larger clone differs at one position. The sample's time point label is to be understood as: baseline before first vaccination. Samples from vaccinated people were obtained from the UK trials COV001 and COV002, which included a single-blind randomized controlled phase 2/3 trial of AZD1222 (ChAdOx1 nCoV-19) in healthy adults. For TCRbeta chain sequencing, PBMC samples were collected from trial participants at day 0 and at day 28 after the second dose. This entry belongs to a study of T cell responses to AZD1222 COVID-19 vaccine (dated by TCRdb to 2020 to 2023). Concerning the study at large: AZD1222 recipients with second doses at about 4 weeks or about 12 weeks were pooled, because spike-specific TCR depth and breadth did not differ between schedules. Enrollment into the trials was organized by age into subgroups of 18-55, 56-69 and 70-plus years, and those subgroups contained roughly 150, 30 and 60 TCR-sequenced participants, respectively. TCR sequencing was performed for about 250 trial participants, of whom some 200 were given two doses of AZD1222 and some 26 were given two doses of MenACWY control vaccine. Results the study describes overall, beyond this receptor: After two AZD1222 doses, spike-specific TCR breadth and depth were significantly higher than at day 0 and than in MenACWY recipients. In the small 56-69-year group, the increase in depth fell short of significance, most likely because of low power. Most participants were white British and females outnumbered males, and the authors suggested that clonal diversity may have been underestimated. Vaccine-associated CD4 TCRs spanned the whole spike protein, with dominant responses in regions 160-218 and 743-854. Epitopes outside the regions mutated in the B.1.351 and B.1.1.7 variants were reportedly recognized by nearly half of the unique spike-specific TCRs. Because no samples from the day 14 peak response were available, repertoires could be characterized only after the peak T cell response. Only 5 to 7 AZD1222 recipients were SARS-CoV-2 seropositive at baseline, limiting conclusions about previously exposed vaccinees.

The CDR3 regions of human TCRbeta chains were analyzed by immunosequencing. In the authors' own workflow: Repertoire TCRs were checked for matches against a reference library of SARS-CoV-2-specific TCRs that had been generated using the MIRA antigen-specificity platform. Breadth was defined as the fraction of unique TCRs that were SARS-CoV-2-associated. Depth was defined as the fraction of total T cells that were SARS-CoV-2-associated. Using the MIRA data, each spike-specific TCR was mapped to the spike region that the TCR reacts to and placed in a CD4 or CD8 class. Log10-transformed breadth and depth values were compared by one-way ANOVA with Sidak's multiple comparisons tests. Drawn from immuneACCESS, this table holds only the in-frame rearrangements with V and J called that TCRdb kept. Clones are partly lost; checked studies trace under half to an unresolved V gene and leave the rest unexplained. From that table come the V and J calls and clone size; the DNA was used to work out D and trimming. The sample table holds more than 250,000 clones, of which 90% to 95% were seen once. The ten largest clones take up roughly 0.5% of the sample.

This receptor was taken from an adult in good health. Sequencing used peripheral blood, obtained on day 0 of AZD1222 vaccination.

The nucleotide sequence is TGTGCCAGCAGCTTATTCACTGCTCAAGAGACCCAGTACTTC. Translation gives CASSLFTAQETQYF. This chain is built from TRBV7-2 and TRBJ2-5, with the D segment identity uncertain. V sheds 2 bases and J sheds 2 bases, leaving 9 bases between their ends. The germline V gene sets CDR1 to SGHTA and CDR2 to FQGNSA. Taken from cysteine to phenylalanine, the CDR3 has 14 residues. Only CDR3 DNA remains: 42 bases, in frame from the first base.